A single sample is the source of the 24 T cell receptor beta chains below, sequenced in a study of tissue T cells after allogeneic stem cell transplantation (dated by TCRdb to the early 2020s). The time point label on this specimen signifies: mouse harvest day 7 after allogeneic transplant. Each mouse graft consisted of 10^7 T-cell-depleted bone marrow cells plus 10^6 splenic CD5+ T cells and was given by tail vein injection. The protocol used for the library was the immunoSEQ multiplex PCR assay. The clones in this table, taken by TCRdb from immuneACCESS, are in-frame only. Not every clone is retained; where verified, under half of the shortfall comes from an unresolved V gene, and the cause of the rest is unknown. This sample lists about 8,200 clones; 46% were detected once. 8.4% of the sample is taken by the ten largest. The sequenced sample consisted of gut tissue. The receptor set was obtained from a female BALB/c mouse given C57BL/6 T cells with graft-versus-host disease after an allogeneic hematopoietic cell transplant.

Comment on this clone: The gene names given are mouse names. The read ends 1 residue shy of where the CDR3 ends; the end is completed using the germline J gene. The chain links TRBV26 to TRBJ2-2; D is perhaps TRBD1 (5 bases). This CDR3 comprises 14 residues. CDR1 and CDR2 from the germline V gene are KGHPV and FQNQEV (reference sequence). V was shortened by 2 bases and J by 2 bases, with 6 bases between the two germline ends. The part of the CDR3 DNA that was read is TGTGCCAGCAGTCTGCCAGGGAACACCGGGCAGCTCTAC. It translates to CASSLPGNTGQLY. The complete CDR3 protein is CASSLPGNTGQLYF.

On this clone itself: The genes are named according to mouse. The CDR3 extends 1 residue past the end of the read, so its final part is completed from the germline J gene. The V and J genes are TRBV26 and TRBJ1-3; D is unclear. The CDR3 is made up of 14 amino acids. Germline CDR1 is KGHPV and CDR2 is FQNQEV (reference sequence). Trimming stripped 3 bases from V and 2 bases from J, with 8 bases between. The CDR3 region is CASSLGGTGNTLYF. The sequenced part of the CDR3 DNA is TGTGCCAGCAGTCTAGGAGGGACTGGAAATACGCTCTAT.

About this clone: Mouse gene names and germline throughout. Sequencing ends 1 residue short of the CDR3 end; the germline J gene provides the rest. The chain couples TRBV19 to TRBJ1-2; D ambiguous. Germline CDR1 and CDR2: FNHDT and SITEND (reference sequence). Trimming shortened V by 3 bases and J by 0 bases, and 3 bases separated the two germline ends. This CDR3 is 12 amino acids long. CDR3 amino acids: CASSTTNSDYTF. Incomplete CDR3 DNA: TGTGCCAGCAGTACCACAAACTCCGACTACACC. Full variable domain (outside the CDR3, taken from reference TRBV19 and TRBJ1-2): GGIITQTPKFLIGQEGQKLTLKCQQNFNHDTMYWYRQDSGKGLRLIYYSITENDLQKGDLSEGYDASREKKSSFSLTVTSAQKNEMAVFLCASSTTNSDYTFGSGTRLLVI.

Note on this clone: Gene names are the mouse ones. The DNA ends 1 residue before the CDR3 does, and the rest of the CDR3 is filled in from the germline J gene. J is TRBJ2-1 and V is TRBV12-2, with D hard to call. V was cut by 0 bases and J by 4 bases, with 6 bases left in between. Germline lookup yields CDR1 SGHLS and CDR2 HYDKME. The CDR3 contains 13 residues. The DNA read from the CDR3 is TGTGCCAGCTCTCTCGACGGATATGCTGAGCAGTTC. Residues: CASSLDGYAEQF. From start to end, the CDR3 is CASSLDGYAEQFF.

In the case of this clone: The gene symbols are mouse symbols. CDR3 DNA, as far as it was read: TGTGCCAGCAGACCGGGACAAAACACCTTGTAC. This gives the protein CASRPGQNTLY. The complete CDR3 sequence is CASRPGQNTLYF. V gene TRBV3 combines with J gene TRBJ2-4; no clear D gene. The sequence runs out 1 residue before the end of the CDR3; the remainder is reconstructed from the germline J gene. The CDR3 runs to 12 residues. Germline V gene data show CDR1 as SNHLY and CDR2 as FYNGKV (reference sequence). Trimming removed 6 bases at V and 3 bases at J, with 7 bases between.

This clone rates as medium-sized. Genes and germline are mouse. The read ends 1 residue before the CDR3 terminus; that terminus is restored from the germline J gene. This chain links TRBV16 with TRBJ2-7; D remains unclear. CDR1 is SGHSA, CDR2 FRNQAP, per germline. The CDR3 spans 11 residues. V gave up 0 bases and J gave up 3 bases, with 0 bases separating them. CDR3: CASSLDYEQYF. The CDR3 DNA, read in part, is TGTGCAAGCAGCTTAGACTATGAACAGTAC.

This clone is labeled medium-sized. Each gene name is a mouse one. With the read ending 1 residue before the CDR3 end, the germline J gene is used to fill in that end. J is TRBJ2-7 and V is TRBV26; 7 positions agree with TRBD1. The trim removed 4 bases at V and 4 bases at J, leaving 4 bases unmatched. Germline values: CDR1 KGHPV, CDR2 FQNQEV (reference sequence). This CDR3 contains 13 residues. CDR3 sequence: CASSPGQKYEQYF. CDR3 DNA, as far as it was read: TGTGCCAGCAGTCCGGGACAGAAATATGAACAGTAC.

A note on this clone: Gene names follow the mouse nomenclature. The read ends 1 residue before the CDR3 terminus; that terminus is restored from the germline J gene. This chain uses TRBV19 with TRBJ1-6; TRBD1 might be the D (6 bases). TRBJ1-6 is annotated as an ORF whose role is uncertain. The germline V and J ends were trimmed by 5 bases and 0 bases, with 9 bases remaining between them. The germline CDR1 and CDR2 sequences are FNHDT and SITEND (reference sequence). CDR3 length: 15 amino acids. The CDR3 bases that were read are TGTGCCAGCAGCGACAGGAATTCCTATAATTCGCCCCTCTAC. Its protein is CASSDRNSYNSPLY. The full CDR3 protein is CASSDRNSYNSPLYF.

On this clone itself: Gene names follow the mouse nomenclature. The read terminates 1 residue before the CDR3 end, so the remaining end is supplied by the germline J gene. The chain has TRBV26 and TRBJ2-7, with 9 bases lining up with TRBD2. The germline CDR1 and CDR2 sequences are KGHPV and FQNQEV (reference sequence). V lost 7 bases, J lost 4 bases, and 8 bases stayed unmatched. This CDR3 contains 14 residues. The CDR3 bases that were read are TGTGCCAGCAAGCTGGGGGGGGCCCCGTATGAACAGTAC. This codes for CASKLGGAPYEQY. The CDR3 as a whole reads CASKLGGAPYEQYF.

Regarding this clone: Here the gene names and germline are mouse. CDR3 protein: CASSLAANSDYTF. CDR3 DNA, as far as it was read: TGTGCCAGCTCTCTCGCAGCAAACTCCGACTACACC. The chain recombines TRBV12-2 with TRBJ1-2; D unclear. The read falls 1 residue short of the CDR3 end, and the missing part is taken from the germline J gene. Germline CDR1 and CDR2: SGHLS and HYDKME. The CDR3 extends over 13 amino acids. V dropped 0 bases and J dropped 0 bases, with 4 bases sitting between them. Variable domain in full (rest from reference TRBV12-2 and TRBJ1-2): NSGVVQSPRYIIKGKGERSILKCIPISGHLSVAWYQQTQGQELKFFIQHYDKMERDKGNLPSRFSVQQFDDYHSEMNMSALELEDSAVYFCASSLAANSDYTFGSGTRLLVI.

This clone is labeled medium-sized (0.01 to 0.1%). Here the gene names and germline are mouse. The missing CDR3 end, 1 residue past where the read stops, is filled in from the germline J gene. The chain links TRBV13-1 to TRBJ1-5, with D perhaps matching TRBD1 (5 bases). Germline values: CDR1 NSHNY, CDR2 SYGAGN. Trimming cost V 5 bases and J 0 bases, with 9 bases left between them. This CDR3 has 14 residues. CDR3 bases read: TGTGCCAGCAGGCGGACATATAACAACCAGGCTCCGCTT. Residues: CASRRTYNNQAPL. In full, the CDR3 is CASRRTYNNQAPLF.

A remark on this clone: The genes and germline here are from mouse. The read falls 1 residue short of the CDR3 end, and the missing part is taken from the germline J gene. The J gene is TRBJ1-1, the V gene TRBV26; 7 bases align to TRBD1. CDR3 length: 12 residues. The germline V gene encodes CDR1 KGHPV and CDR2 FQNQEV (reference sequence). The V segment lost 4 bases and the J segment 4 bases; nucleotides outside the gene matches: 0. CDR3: CASSRQGTEVFF. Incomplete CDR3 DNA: TGTGCCAGCAGTCGACAGGGCACAGAAGTCTTC.

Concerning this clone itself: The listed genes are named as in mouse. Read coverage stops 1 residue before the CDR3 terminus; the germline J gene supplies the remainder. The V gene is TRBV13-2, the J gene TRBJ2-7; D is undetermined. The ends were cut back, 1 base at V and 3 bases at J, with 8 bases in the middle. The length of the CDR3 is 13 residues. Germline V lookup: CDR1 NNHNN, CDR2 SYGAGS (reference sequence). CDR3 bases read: TGTGCCAGCGGTGATACCGCCCTCTATGAACAGTAC. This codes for CASGDTALYEQY. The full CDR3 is CASGDTALYEQYF.

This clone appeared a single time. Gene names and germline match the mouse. The covered CDR3 bases are TGTGCAAGCTCCTACACCGGGCAGCTCTAC. Translated: CASSYTGQLY. The full CDR3 protein reads CASSYTGQLYF. This chain connects TRBV16 to TRBJ2-2; D is uncertain. The read finishes 1 residue shy of the CDR3 end, and the germline J gene is used to complete it. There are 11 residues in the CDR3. Trimming removed 8 bases from V and 3 bases from J, with 4 bases in between. Germline V gene data show CDR1 as SGHSA and CDR2 as FRNQAP.

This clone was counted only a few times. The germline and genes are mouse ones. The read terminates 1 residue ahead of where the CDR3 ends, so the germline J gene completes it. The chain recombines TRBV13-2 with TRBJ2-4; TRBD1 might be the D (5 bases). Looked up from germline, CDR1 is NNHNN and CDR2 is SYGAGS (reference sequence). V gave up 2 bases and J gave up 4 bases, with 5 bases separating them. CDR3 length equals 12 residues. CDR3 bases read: TGTGCCAGCGGTGAGACAGAAAACACCTTGTAC. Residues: CASGETENTLY. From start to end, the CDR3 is CASGETENTLYF.

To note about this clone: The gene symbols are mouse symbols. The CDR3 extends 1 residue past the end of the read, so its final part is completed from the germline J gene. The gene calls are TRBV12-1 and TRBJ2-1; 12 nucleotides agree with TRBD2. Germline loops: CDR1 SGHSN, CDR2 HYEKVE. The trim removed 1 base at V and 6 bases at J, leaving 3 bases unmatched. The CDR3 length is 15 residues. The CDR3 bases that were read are TGTGCCAGCTCTCTGACTGGGGGGGCGCCTGCTGAGCAGTTC. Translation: CASSLTGGAPAEQF. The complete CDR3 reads CASSLTGGAPAEQFF.

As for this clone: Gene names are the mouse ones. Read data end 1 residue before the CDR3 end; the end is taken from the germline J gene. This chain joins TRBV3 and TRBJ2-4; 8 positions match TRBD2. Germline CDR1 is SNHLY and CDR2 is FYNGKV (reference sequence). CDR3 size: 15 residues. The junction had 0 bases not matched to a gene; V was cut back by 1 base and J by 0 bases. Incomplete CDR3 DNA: TGTGCCAGCAGCTTAGACTGGGGGAGTCAAAACACCTTGTAC. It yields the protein CASSLDWGSQNTLY. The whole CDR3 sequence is CASSLDWGSQNTLYF.

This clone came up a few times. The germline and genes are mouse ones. The CDR3 bases that were read are TGTGCAAGCAGCTCAGGGGTAAACACCGGGCAGCTCTAC. It specifies CASSSGVNTGQLY. The entire CDR3 reads CASSSGVNTGQLYF. The chain uses TRBV16 and TRBJ2-2; possible D gene TRBD1, 6 bases. The CDR3 end falls 1 residue outside the read, so it is completed with the germline J gene. The CDR3 loop spans 14 amino acids. Looked up from germline, CDR1 is SGHSA and CDR2 is FRNQAP. Trimming took off 4 bases at V and 1 base at J, with 7 bases between the two ends. The full variable domain, its missing parts supplied by reference TRBV16 and TRBJ2-2, is NAGVIQTPRHKVTGKGQEATLWCEPISGHSAVFWYRQTIVQGLEFLTYFRNQAPIDDSGMPKERFSAQMPNQSHSTLKIQSTQPQDSAVYLCASSSGVNTGQLYFGEGSKLTVL.

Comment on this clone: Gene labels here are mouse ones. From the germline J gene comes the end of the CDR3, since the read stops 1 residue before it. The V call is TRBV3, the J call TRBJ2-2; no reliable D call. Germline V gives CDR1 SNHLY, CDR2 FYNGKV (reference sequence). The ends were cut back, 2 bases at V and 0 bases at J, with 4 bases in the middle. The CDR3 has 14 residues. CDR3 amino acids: CASSLLANTGQLYF. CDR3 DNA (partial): TGTGCCAGCAGCTTACTAGCAAACACCGGGCAGCTCTAC.

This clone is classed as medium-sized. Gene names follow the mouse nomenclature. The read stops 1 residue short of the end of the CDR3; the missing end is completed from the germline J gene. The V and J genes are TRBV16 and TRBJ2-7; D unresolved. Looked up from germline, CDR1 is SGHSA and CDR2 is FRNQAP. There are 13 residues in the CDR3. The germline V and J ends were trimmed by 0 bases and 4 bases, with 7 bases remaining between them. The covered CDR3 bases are TGTGCAAGCAGCTTAGACGGTGGATATGAACAGTAC. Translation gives CASSLDGGYEQY. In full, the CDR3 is CASSLDGGYEQYF.

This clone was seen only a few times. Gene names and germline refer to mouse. Incomplete CDR3 DNA: TGTGCCAGCAGTCTGTCGTTGGACAGCTCCTATGAACAGTAC. Translated: CASSLSLDSSYEQY. The entire CDR3 sequence reads CASSLSLDSSYEQYF. V is TRBV26 and J is TRBJ2-7; possibly TRBD1 for D (6 bases). The sequenced fragment ends 1 residue before the CDR3 boundary, so the rest is inferred from the germline J gene. V gave up 0 bases and J gave up 0 bases, with 9 bases separating them. The germline CDR1 and CDR2 sequences are KGHPV and FQNQEV (reference sequence). This CDR3 is built from 15 residues.

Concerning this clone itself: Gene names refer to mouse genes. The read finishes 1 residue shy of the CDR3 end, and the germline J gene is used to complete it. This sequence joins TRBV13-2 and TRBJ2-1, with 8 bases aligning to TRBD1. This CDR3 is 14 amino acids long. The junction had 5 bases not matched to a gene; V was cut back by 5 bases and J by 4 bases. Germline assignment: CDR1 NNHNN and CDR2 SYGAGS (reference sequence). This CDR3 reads CASGRDRSYAEQFF. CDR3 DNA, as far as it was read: TGTGCCAGCGGGAGGGACAGGTCGTATGCTGAGCAGTTC.

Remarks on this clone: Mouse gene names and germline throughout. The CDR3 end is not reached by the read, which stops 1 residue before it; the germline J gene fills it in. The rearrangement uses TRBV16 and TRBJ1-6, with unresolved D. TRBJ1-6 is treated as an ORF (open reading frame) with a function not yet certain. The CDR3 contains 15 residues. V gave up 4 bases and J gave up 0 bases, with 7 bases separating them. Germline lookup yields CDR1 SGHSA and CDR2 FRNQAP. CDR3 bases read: TGTGCAAGCAGCTCGACAATTTCCTATAATTCGCCCCTCTAC. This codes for CASSSTISYNSPLY. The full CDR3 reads CASSSTISYNSPLYF.

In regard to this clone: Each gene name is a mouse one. CDR3 bases read: TGTGCCAGCAGTCTGTCCAACAACCAGGCTCCGCTT. Amino acid sequence: CASSLSNNQAPL. The full CDR3 reads CASSLSNNQAPLF. The chain employs TRBV26 and TRBJ1-5; D not certain. With the read ending 1 residue before the CDR3 end, the germline J gene is used to fill in that end. The CDR3 is 13 residues long. V was shortened by 0 bases and J by 1 base, with 1 base between the two germline ends. The germline V gene has CDR1 KGHPV and CDR2 FQNQEV (reference sequence).